These 27 T cell receptor beta chains share one sample of origin, sequenced in a study of CD4 and CD8 cells across lung adenocarcinoma regions. TCRdb independently ran MiXCR on the PCR reads; one entry per CDR3 protein. This sample has 9,500 to 12,000 distinct CDR3 sequences, with less than 70% found just once. The sequenced sample consisted of CD4+ T cells from the center of a lung tumor. The receptors derive from a male donor with lung adenocarcinoma. The CD4 and CD8 labels of this study may be unreliable.

V usage is TRBV10-1 and J usage is TRBJ2-3, with D hard to call. The J call could be wrong; TRBJ2-7 is a better fit for the DNA end. CDR1 and CDR2 from the germline V gene are WNHNN and SYGVQD (reference sequence). The CDR3 runs to 15 residues. The DNA for the CDR3 is TGCGCCAGGGGTGAACGGCGACTTGGCACAGAGACGCAGTACTTC. Amino acid sequence: CARGERRLGTETQYF.

This clonotype occurred many times. The chain carries TRBV6-1 and TRBJ1-1; tentatively, D is TRBD1 (5 bases). V gave up 8 bases and J gave up 2 bases, with 18 bases separating them. The CDR3 covers 15 residues. Germline V gene lookup returns CDR1 MNHNS and CDR2 SASEGT. The CDR3 is CASFPSGTANTEAFF. CDR3 sequence (DNA): TGTGCCAGCTTTCCCTCCGGGACCGCTAACACTGAAGCTTTCTTT.

Only a few counts were recorded for this clonotype. The CDR3, as DNA: TGTGCCAGCAGTGACAGTGGAGACGAGCAGTACTTC. Translating gives CASSDSGDEQYF. The V gene is TRBV25-1, the J gene TRBJ2-5; D ambiguous. The DNA end is a closer match to TRBJ2-7, so the J assignment may be wrong. This CDR3 has 12 residues. The germline V gene has CDR1 MGHDK and CDR2 SYGVNS.

This sequence joins TRBV6-1 and TRBJ1-1; the D is unclear. V was cut by 5 bases and J by 2 bases, with 12 bases left in between. The CDR3 has 14 residues. The germline gives CDR1 MNHNS, CDR2 SASEGT. The CDR3 DNA reads as TGTGCCAGCAGTCCTCTGGAGGGTAACACTGAAGCTTTCTTT. It yields the protein CASSPLEGNTEAFF.

As concerns this clonotype: Compared with germline, one end of the junction differs, possibly owing to a read error. The gene calls are TRBV6-1 and TRBJ2-3, with a weak D call TRBD2 (7 bases). The length of the CDR3 is 16 residues. Germline-derived CDR1 and CDR2 are MNHNS and SASEGT. Here the CDR3 reads CASRGKGGRFTETQYF. The CDR3 DNA sequence: TGTGCCAGCAGGGGTAAGGGGGGGCGCTTCACAGAGACCCAGTATTTC.

Remarks on this clonotype: One end of the junction is discordant with germline, which a read error may explain. V and J are TRBV10-1 and TRBJ2-3, with D possibly being TRBD1 (6 bases). This CDR3 spans 15 amino acids. CDR1 is WNHNN, CDR2 SYGVQD, per germline (reference sequence). CDR3 nucleotides: TGCGCCAGGAGTGAAGGGGGACGTGGCCCAGAGACGCAGTATTTT. This codes for CARSEGGRGPETQYF.

This clonotype was recorded a few times. The chain carries TRBV6-5 and TRBJ2-2; 12 bases fit TRBD1. This CDR3 contains 16 residues. Germline V gene sequence: CDR1 MNHEY, CDR2 SVGAGI. With V trimmed by 4 bases and J by 7 bases, 7 bases remained unmatched. The CDR3 here is CASSFRDRGHGGELFF. The CDR3 DNA reads TGTGCCAGCAGTTTCCGGGACAGGGGGCATGGCGGGGAGCTGTTTTTT.

This clonotype was observed a few times. V usage is TRBV4-1 and J usage is TRBJ1-1; 8 bases match TRBD1. J gave up 3 bases and V 0 bases, and 3 bases lay outside the gene matches. Germline CDR1 reads MGHRA; CDR2 reads YSYEKL. The length of the CDR3 is 15 residues. The CDR3 DNA is TGCGCCAGCAGCCAAGATGACAGGGGCGACACTGAAGCTTTCTTT. It is translated as CASSQDDRGDTEAFF.

Note on this clonotype: The junction and the germline gene differ at one end; a read error may be behind it. V and J are TRBV6-1 and TRBJ2-3; D tentatively reads TRBD1 or TRBD2 (6 bases each). This CDR3 is built from 16 residues. CDR1 and CDR2 (germline): MNHNS, SASEGT. In nucleotides, the CDR3 is TGTGCCAGCAGGGGGGCCGGGGGCTGGGACCCAGATACGCAGTATTTC. Translated, it gives CASRGAGGWDPDTQYF.

This clonotype was detected a few times. V gene TRBV6-1 combines with J gene TRBJ2-1; TRBD2 matches 8 bases. The V gene end was trimmed by 6 bases and the J gene end by 0 bases; junction bases not matched to a gene: 7. Germline CDR1 reads MNHNS; CDR2 reads SASEGT. The CDR3 extends over 16 amino acids. DNA of the CDR3: TGTGCCAGCAGCCGGAAAAGCGGGAGCTCCTACAATGAGCAGTTCTTC. Amino acid sequence: CASSRKSGSSYNEQFF.

Only one count was recorded for this clonotype. The chain is built from TRBV6-2 or TRBV6-3 and TRBJ1-2, with a possible D match to TRBD1 (6 bases). V lost 4 bases to trimming and J lost 0 bases, with 18 bases between them. Germline lookup yields CDR1 MNHEY and CDR2 SVGEGT. This CDR3 comprises 17 residues. The CDR3 protein is CASSSPSGQIANYGYTF. The DNA for the CDR3 is TGTGCCAGCAGTTCACCCTCTGGACAGATAGCTAACTATGGCTACACCTTC.

The sample holds a few counts of this clonotype. The chain combines TRBV6-1 with TRBJ2-2; D may be TRBD1 (8 bases). The CDR3 totals 16 residues. Trimming pared 6 bases from V and 2 bases from J, leaving 16 bases between. Germline V gives CDR1 MNHNS, CDR2 SASEGT. The CDR3 nucleotides read TGTGCCAGCAGACAGGGGGGGTCTGGAAACACCGGGGAGCTGTTTTTT. This sequence encodes CASRQGGSGNTGELFF.

The CDR3 region has the DNA TGTGCCAGCAGTGGGGGAACGACTAACTATGGCTACACCTTC. Translating it yields CASSGGTTNYGYTF. The chain recombines TRBV6-1 with TRBJ1-2; D not resolved. The CDR3 sequence is 14 residues long. V was clipped by 4 bases and J by 0 bases, with 9 bases between them. The V gene's germline CDR1 is MNHNS and CDR2 SASEGT.

This clonotype has only a few counts. V gene TRBV14 combines with J gene TRBJ2-1, with D unclear. Gene TRBJ2-5 matches the end of the DNA better, so the J call may be wrong. The CDR3 spans 13 residues. In germline, CDR1 is SGHDN, CDR2 FVKESK. The CDR3 region has the DNA TGTGCCAGCAGCCAACACCGGCGGGAGACCCAGTACTTC. Protein product: CASSQHRRETQYF.

The rearrangement uses TRBV7-6 and TRBJ2-1, with a tentative D call TRBD1 (8 bases). Germline V CDR1 and CDR2: SGHVS, FNYEAQ. Trimming shortened V by 4 bases and J by 6 bases, and 22 bases separated the two germline ends. This CDR3 has 17 amino acids. The CDR3 protein is CASSSGTGRLASNEQFF. Here the CDR3 DNA reads TGTGCCAGCAGCTCGGGGACAGGCCGACTAGCCAGCAATGAGCAGTTCTTC.

As concerns this clonotype: A much larger clone lies one base from this, so it may be a read error. The V call is TRBV7-2, the J call TRBJ2-5; TRBD2 might be the D (6 bases). The J call is in doubt because the DNA end fits TRBJ2-1 better. The germline V gene encodes CDR1 SGHTA and CDR2 FQGNSA. This CDR3 is 13 amino acids long. The CDR3 loop is CASSYRTDYEQFF. Here the CDR3 DNA reads TGTGCCAGCAGCTACAGGACGGACTACGAGCAGTTCTTC.

This clonotype was seen a single time. This rearrangement joins TRBV4-1 to TRBJ2-2; D is unresolved. CDR1 is MGHRA, CDR2 YSYEKL, per germline. The CDR3 totals 17 residues. V dropped 0 bases and J dropped 5 bases, with 16 bases sitting between them. The CDR3 sequence is CASSQDGVSWSTGELFF. CDR3 coding DNA: TGCGCCAGCAGCCAAGATGGCGTCTCGTGGAGTACCGGGGAGCTGTTTTTT.

This clonotype has a handful of counts. The chain links TRBV29-1 to TRBJ2-3, with D perhaps matching TRBD2 (7 bases). This CDR3 is built from 13 residues. V lost 6 bases, J lost 6 bases, and 16 bases lay in between. Looked up from germline, CDR1 is SQVTM and CDR2 is ANQGSEA. The CDR3 sequence: CSVGQGGEDTQYF. The CDR3 bases are TGCAGCGTCGGACAAGGGGGGGAGGATACGCAGTATTTT.

This clonotype was detected a few times. The chain couples TRBV10-3 to TRBJ2-6, with D perhaps matching TRBD1 (6 bases). The germline CDR1 and CDR2 sequences are ENHRY and SYGVKD. V shed 11 bases and J shed 1 base, with 15 bases lying between them. The CDR3 runs to 15 residues. This CDR3 is CAFLSGQSGANVLTF. CDR3 DNA sequence: TGTGCCTTCCTATCTGGACAGTCTGGGGCCAACGTCCTGACTTTC.

As for this clonotype: Compared with germline, one end of the junction differs, possibly owing to a read error. The J gene is TRBJ2-3, the V gene TRBV27; perhaps TRBD2 as D (6 bases). Per germline, CDR1 MNHEY and CDR2 SMNVEV (reference sequence). The CDR3 is made up of 15 amino acids. Here the CDR3 DNA reads TGTGCCAGCAGTTTCTTAGCGGTTAGCACAGAGACGCAGTATTTC. Translated: CASSFLAVSTETQYF.

A single count supports this clonotype. This chain connects TRBV7-8 to TRBJ2-3; D ambiguous. V was pared by 7 bases and J by 0 bases, with 11 bases between. The length of the CDR3 is 14 residues. Germline CDR1 is SGHVS and CDR2 is FQNEAQ. This CDR3 is CASTAWASTDTQYF. CDR3 in DNA: TGTGCCAGCACCGCGTGGGCTAGCACAGATACGCAGTATTTT.

The genes are TRBV6-1 and TRBJ2-5; 9 nucleotides match TRBD1. The CDR3 has 15 residues. CDR1 and CDR2 from the germline V gene are MNHNS and SASEGT. After removal of 4 bases from V and 11 bases from J, the junction contained 14 bases not matched to a gene. As DNA, the CDR3 is TGTGCCAGCAGTGCAGAACAGGGGGCTCGGGGGGAGCAGTACTTC. It is translated as CASSAEQGARGEQYF.

The chain combines TRBV4-2 with TRBJ2-1, with 8 nucleotides matching TRBD2. The germline gives CDR1 LGHNA, CDR2 YNFKEQ. The CDR3 runs to 16 residues. V shed 1 base, J shed 9 bases, and the junction held 11 bases outside the gene matches. Here the CDR3 reads CASSQALAGFTGEQFF. CDR3 nucleotide sequence: TGTGCCAGCAGCCAAGCCCTAGCGGGCTTTACGGGTGAGCAGTTCTTC.

About this clonotype: One junction end disagrees with the germline gene, perhaps due to a read error. The rearrangement links TRBV6-1 to TRBJ2-3; the D is unclear. Germline V gives CDR1 MNHNS, CDR2 SASEGT. The CDR3 has 16 residues. This chain's CDR3 is CASSEAPALSTDTQYF. The CDR3 nucleotides are TGTGCCAGCAGTGAAGCGCCGGCCCTTAGCACAGATACGCAGTACTTT.

With regard to this clonotype: A clone one base away is much larger, so this may be a read error. J is TRBJ2-1 and V is TRBV6-1, with TRBD2 matching over 11 bases. This CDR3 has 15 residues. Germline assignment: CDR1 MNHNS and CDR2 SASEGT. With V trimmed by 0 bases and J by 10 bases, 5 bases remained unmatched. The chain's CDR3 is CASSEATSGAYEQFF. The CDR3 DNA follows: TGTGCCAGCAGTGAAGCGACTAGCGGGGCCTACGAGCAGTTCTTC.

The chain employs TRBV6-1 and TRBJ1-3; D is tentatively TRBD1 or TRBD2 (5 bases each). The DNA end is a closer match to TRBJ2-2, so the J assignment may be wrong. This CDR3 is built from 14 residues. Germline V gene data show CDR1 as MNHNS and CDR2 as SASEGT. The CDR3 loop reads CASSEGVYGNTLFF. CDR3 DNA sequence: TGTGCCAGCAGTGAGGGGGTCTATGGAAACACCCTGTTTTTT.

The chain employs TRBV27 and TRBJ2-5, with D unresolved. From germline, CDR1 is MNHEY and CDR2 SMNVEV (reference sequence). Trimming left V 5 bases short and J 8 bases short, with 15 bases between. The CDR3 covers 13 residues. CDR3 region: CASSLRLLDTQYF. The CDR3 coding sequence is TGTGCCAGCAGTCTACGGTTACTTGACACCCAGTACTTC.